This T cell receptor beta chain was identified in a study of blood T cell repertoires in COVID-19. For the study at large: Samples of COVID-19 (acute and convalescent) were obtained from the United States, Italy and Spain. Sources were T cells, B-cell-depleted T cells, or PBMCs; the material itself was cDNA or gDNA.

Study processing details: Estimation of nucleated cell counts relied on the amplification of reference gene primers. Sequencing used immunoSEQ multiplex PCR; TCRdb keeps in-frame clones, though not all of them. D and trimming come from the DNA, and the V and J calls and clone size come from that table. Of 110,000 to 150,000 clones listed, 80% to 85% are singletons. Germline-derived CDR1 and CDR2 are MGHRA and YSYEKL. This CDR3 spans 21 amino acids. V lost 2 bases to trimming and J lost 0 bases; unmatched junction nucleotides: 9. Sequenced material: peripheral blood. This chain joins TRBV4-1 and TRBJ2-6; 14 bases fit TRBD2. The sequence was obtained from a woman aged 80 or over with acute or convalescent COVID-19. CDR3 DNA: TGCGCCAGCAGCCAACCCTGGACTAGCGGGAGGTCTATCTCTGGGGCCAACGTCCTGACTTTC. It is translated as CASSQPWTSGRSISGANVLTF.